One sample yielded the 4 T cell receptor beta chains listed below, sequenced in a study of radiotherapy plus CTLA-4 blockade in lung cancer. Only in-frame clones appear in the TCRdb table, and some are missing; sequencing was by immunoSEQ multiplex PCR. The repertoire holds roughly 80,000 clones, with around 78% as singletons. The sample here was peripheral blood, taken from a patient treated with radiotherapy plus ipilimumab. These receptors all come from a human donor with non-small cell lung cancer who had a partial response to radiotherapy plus ipilimumab. Some clones in this sample may be carry-over from other donors' samples.

The V gene is TRBV18, the J gene TRBJ1-5, with a tentative D call TRBD1 (6 bases). V shed 6 bases and J shed 4 bases, with 19 bases lying between them. Germline V gene lookup returns CDR1 KGHSH and CDR2 LQKENI. CDR3 length: 16 residues. Written as DNA, the CDR3 is TGTGCCAGCTCGCCGACAGGTTTTTCGGGTAATCAGCCCCAGCATTTT. Its protein product is CASSPTGFSGNQPQHF. The full variable domain, completed using reference TRBV18 and TRBJ1-5, is NAGVMQNPRHLVRRRGQEARLRCSPMKGHSHVYWYRQLPEEGLKFMVYLQKENIIDESGMPKERFSAEFPKEGPSILRIQQVVRGDSAAYFCASSPTGFSGNQPQHFGDGTRLSIL.

The chain is built from TRBV28 and TRBJ1-5, with TRBD1 matching over 10 bases. V gave up 1 base and J gave up 2 bases; unmatched junction bases: 11. Germline CDR1 reads MDHEN; CDR2 reads SYDVKM. The CDR3 has 19 amino acids. Here the CDR3 reads CASSLLAGQGKLGNQPQHF. DNA of the CDR3: TGTGCCAGCAGTTTATTGGCGGGACAGGGGAAGTTGGGCAATCAGCCCCAGCATTTT. Combining the CDR3 with reference TRBV28 and TRBJ1-5 gives the whole variable domain DVKVTQSSRYLVKRTGEKVFLECVQDMDHENMFWYRQDPGLGLRLIYFSYDVKMKEKGDIPEGYSVSREKKERFSLILESASTNQTSMYLCASSLLAGQGKLGNQPQHFGDGTRLSIL.

The J gene is TRBJ2-1, the V gene TRBV4-2; 11 bases fit TRBD2. Germline CDR1 is LGHNA and CDR2 is YNFKEQ. V lost 4 bases and J lost 9; bases outside the gene matches: 8. CDR3 size: 15 residues. The CDR3 bases are TGTGCCAGCAGCCCTATAGCGGGGGGGCAGGGTGAGCAGTTCTTC. It codes for CASSPIAGGQGEQFF.

This chain joins TRBV29-1 and TRBJ1-1; 9 bases are a match to TRBD1. This CDR3 has 13 residues. The germline gives CDR1 SQVTM, CDR2 ANQGSEA. Trimming cost V 5 bases and J 3 bases; bases outside gene matches: 4. CDR3 loop: CSVYRGQHTEAFF. CDR3 sequence (DNA): TGCAGCGTTTACAGGGGGCAGCACACTGAAGCTTTCTTT.